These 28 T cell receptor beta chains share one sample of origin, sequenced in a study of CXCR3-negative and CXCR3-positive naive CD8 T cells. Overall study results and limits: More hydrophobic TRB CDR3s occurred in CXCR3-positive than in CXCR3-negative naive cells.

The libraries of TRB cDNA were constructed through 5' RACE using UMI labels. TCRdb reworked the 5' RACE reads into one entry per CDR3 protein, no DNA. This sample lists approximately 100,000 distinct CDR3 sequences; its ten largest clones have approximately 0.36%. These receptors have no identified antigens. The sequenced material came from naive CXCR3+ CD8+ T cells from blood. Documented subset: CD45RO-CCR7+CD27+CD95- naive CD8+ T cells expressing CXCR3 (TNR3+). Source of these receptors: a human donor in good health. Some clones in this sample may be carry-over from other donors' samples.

CDR3: CSVKRGSSYEQYF. The chain has TRBV20-1 and TRBJ2-7; as DNA is missing, the TRBD2 call by TCRdb cannot be tested. This CDR3 has 13 residues. Germline-derived CDR1 and CDR2 are DFQATT and SNEGSKA (reference sequence).

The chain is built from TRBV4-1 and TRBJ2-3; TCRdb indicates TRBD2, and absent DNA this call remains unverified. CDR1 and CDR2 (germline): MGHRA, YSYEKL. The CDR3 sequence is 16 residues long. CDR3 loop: CASSQVVGGSTDTQYF.

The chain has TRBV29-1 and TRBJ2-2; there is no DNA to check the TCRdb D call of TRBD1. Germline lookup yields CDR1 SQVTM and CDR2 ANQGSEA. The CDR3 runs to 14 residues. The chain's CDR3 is CSVGSGGANGELFF.

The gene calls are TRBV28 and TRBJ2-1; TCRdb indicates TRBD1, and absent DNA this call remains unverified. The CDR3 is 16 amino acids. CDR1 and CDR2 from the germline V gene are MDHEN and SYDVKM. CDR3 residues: CASGNARGQGGDEQFF.

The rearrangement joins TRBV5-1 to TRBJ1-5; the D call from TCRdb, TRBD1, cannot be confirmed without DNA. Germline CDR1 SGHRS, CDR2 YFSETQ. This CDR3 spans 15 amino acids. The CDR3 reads CASSLAGTDNQPQHF. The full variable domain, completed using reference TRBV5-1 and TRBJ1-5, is KAGVTQTPRYLIKTRGQQVTLSCSPISGHRSVSWYQQTPGQGLQFLFEYFSETQRNKGNFPGRFSGRQFSNSRSEMNVSTLELGDSALYLCASSLAGTDNQPQHFGDGTRLSIL.

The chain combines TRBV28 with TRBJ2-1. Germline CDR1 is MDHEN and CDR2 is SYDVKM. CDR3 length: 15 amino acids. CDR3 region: CASTFFGSTYNEQFF.

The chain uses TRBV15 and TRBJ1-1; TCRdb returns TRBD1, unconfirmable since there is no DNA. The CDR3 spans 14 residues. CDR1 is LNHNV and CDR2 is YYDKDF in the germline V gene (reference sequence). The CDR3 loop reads CATSTPAGNAEAFF.

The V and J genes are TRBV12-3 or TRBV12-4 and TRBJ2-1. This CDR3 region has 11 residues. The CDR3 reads CASSFISEQFF.

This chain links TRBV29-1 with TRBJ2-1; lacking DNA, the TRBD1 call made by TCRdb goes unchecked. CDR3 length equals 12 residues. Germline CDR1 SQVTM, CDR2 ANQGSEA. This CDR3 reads CSVADRAHEQFF.

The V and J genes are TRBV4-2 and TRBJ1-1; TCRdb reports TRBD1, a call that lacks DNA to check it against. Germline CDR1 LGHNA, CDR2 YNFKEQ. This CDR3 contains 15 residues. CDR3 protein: CASSQVGRSDTEAFF.

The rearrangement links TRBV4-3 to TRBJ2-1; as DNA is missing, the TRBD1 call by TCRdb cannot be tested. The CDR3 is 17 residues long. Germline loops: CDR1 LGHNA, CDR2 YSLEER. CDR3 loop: CASSQDAGAYSYNEQFF.

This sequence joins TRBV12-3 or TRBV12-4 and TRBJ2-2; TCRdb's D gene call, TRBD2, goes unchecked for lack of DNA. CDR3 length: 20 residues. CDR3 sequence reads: CASSLLTLQLAGGLGGELFF.

This CDR3 reads CASSLIGGIEQFF. J is TRBJ2-1 and V is TRBV28; TCRdb calls TRBD2, which cannot be checked without DNA. Germline-derived CDR1 and CDR2 are MDHEN and SYDVKM. The CDR3 totals 13 residues.

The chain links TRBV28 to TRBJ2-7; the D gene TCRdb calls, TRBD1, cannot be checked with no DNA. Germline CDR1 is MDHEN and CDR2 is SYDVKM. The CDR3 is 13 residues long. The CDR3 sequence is CASSFRAYYEQYF.

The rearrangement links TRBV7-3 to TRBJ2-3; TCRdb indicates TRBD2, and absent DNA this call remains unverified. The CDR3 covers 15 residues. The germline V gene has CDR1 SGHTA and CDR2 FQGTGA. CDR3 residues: CASSFSGGRTDTQYF.

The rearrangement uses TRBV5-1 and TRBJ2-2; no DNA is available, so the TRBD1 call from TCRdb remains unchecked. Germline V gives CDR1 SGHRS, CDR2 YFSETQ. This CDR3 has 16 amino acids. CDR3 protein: CASSLVPWGDTGELFF. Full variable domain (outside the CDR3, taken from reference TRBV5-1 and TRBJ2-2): KAGVTQTPRYLIKTRGQQVTLSCSPISGHRSVSWYQQTPGQGLQFLFEYFSETQRNKGNFPGRFSGRQFSNSRSEMNVSTLELGDSALYLCASSLVPWGDTGELFFGEGSRLTVL.

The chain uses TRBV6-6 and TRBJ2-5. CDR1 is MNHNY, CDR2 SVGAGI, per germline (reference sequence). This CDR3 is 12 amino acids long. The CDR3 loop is CASSYSRETQYF.

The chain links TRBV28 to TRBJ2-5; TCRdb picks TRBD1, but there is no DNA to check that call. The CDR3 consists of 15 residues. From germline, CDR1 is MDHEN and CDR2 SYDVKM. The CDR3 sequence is CASSSRGPDSETQYF.

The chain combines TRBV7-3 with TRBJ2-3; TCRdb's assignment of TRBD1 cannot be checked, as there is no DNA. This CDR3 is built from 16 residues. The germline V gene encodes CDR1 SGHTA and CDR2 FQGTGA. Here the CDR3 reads CASSIPRDKLTDTQYF.

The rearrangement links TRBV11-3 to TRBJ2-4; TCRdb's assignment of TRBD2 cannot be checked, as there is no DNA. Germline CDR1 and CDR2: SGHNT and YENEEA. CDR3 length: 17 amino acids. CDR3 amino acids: CASSSLGTSGVRYIQYF.

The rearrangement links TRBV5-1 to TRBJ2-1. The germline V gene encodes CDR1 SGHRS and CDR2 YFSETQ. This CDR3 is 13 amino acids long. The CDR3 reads CASSLSEYNEQFF.

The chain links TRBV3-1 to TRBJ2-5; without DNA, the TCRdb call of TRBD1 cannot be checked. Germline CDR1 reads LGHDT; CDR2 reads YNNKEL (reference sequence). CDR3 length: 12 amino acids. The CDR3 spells CASSHPGETQYF.

The CDR3 loop is CASSSAPLAGPGGPDTQYF. The chain combines TRBV28 with TRBJ2-3; TCRdb designates TRBD2, a call that cannot be tested without DNA. In germline, CDR1 is MDHEN, CDR2 SYDVKM. The CDR3 length is 19 residues. Complete variable domain (other parts from reference TRBV28 and TRBJ2-3): DVKVTQSSRYLVKRTGEKVFLECVQDMDHENMFWYRQDPGLGLRLIYFSYDVKMKEKGDIPEGYSVSREKKERFSLILESASTNQTSMYLCASSSAPLAGPGGPDTQYFGPGTRLTVL.

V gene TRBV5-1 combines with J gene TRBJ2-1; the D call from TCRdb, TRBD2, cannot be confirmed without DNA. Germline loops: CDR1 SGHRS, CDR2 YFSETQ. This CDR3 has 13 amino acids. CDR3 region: CASSPPRVNEQFF.

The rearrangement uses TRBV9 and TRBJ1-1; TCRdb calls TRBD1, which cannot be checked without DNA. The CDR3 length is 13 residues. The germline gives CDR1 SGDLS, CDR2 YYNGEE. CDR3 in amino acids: CASSVSGATEAFF.

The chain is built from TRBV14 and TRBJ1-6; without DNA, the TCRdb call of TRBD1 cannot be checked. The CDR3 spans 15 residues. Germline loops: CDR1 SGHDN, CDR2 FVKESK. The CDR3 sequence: CASSPESGAGSPLHF.

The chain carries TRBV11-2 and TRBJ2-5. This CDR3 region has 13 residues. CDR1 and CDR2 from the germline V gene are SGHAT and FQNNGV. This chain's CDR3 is CASSLNIQETQYF. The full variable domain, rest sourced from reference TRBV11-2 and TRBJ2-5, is EAGVAQSPRYKIIEKRQSVAFWCNPISGHATLYWYQQILGQGPKLLIQFQNNGVVDDSQLPKDRFSAERLKGVDSTLKIQPAKLEDSAVYLCASSLNIQETQYFGPGTRLLVL.

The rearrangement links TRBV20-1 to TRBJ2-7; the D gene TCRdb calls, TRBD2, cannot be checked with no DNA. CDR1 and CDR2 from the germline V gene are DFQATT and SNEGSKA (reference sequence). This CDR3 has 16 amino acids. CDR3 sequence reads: CSARILRDGSSYEQYF.